The 26 T cell receptor beta chains listed next were all sequenced from one sample in a study of T cells in Graves' hyperthyroidism and ophthalmopathy. Amplification targeted TCR beta CDR3 regions from RNA transcripts. The HTBI primer set was used in a first-round RT-PCR of the TCR CDR3. Using its own MiXCR run on the multiplex PCR reads, TCRdb lists one record per CDR3 protein. The sample yields about 840,000 distinct CDR3 sequences, about two fifths seen once. Sequences were obtained from blood. The origin of the receptors is a man aged 18 to 30 with Graves' hyperthyroidism.

V usage is TRBV12-3 or TRBV12-4 and J usage is TRBJ1-1; D not resolved. Trimming left V 5 bases short and J 5 bases short, with 12 bases between. The CDR3 loop spans 13 amino acids. CDR3 sequence reads: CASSTVMGTEAFF. Written as DNA, the CDR3 is TGTGCCAGCAGTACAGTAATGGGGACTGAAGCTTTCTTT.

The chain links TRBV29-1 to TRBJ1-2; 7 bases agree with TRBD1. CDR1 and CDR2 from the germline V gene are SQVTM and ANQGSEA. V shed 8 bases, J shed 5 bases, and the junction held 8 bases outside the gene matches. The CDR3 covers 12 residues. This CDR3 reads CSTQTGSYGYTF. In DNA form, the CDR3 reads TGCAGCACTCAGACAGGGTCTTATGGCTACACCTTC.

The rearrangement links TRBV2 to TRBJ1-2; no reliable D call. Looked up from germline, CDR1 is SNHLY and CDR2 is FYNNEI. Trimming removed 3 bases at V and 0 bases at J, with 11 bases between. This CDR3 has 15 amino acids. In DNA form, the CDR3 reads TGTGCCAGCAGTGATCTCGCGTCTTCTAACTATGGCTACACCTTC. Translating gives CASSDLASSNYGYTF. Together with reference TRBV2 and TRBJ1-2, the CDR3 gives the full variable domain: EPEVTQTPSHQVTQMGQEVILRCVPISNHLYFYWYRQILGQKVEFLVSFYNNEISEKSEIFDDQFSVERPDGSNFTLKIRSTKLEDSAMYFCASSDLASSNYGYTFGSGTRLTVV.

Ten or more counts support this clonotype. V gene TRBV7-2 combines with J gene TRBJ1-2; D unclear. The CDR3 loop spans 14 amino acids. Germline loops: CDR1 SGHTA, CDR2 FQGNSA. Deletions cut 7 bases from V and 5 bases from J, with 17 bases between. CDR3 in DNA: TGTGCCAGCACCCCCCGCCCCGGTGATTATGGCTACACCTTC. As protein: CASTPRPGDYGYTF. Combining the CDR3 with reference TRBV7-2 and TRBJ1-2 gives the whole variable domain GAGVSQSPSNKVTEKGKDVELRCDPISGHTALYWYRQSLGQGLEFLIYFQGNSAPDKSGLPSDRFSAERTGGSVSTLTIQRTQQEDSAVYLCASTPRPGDYGYTFGSGTRLTVV.

The chain links TRBV7-9 to TRBJ2-7; D not resolved. The CDR3 has 15 amino acids. The V end lost 5 bases, the J end lost 0 bases, and 14 bases lay between the germline ends. Per the germline V gene, CDR1 is SEHNR and CDR2 is FQNEAQ (reference sequence). Here the CDR3 DNA reads TGTGCCAGCAGCCAAGATGGGTCGTACTCCTACGAGCAGTACTTC. This gives the protein CASSQDGSYSYEQYF. Full variable domain (missing parts from reference TRBV7-9 and TRBJ2-7): DTGVSQNPRHKITKRGQNVTFRCDPISEHNRLYWYRQTLGQGPEFLTYFQNEAQLEKSRLLSDRFSAERPKGSFSTLEIQRTEQGDSAMYLCASSQDGSYSYEQYFGPGTRLTVT.

There are a few counts of this clonotype. The chain combines TRBV12-3 or TRBV12-4 with TRBJ2-5, with D possibly being TRBD1 (6 bases). The CDR3 loop spans 15 amino acids. Trimming removed 7 bases from V and 4 bases from J, with 19 bases in between. The DNA of the CDR3 is TGTGCCAGCAAGCCGGGACAAGGGTCGGGAGAGACCCAGTACTTC. Its protein product is CASKPGQGSGETQYF.

This clonotype was found a few times. The chain carries TRBV11-2 and TRBJ1-4; D is uncertain. From germline, CDR1 is SGHAT and CDR2 FQNNGV. With 5 bases removed from V and 4 bases from J, the gap between germline ends came to 8 bases. CDR3 length equals 13 residues. The CDR3 sequence is CASSARINEKLFF. The CDR3 coding sequence is TGTGCCAGCAGCGCCCGGATTAATGAAAAACTGTTTTTT.

This rearrangement joins TRBV6-2 or TRBV6-3 to TRBJ1-1; D is unclear. Germline V gene data show CDR1 as MNHEY and CDR2 as SVGEGT. The CDR3 covers 17 residues. Trimming removed 0 bases from V and 0 bases from J, with 14 bases in between. CDR3 sequence reads: CASSYSTAEDMNTEAFF. CDR3 nucleotides: TGTGCCAGCAGTTACTCGACGGCGGAGGATATGAACACTGAAGCTTTCTTT.

This clonotype was counted at least ten times. The genes are TRBV2 and TRBJ1-1; unclear D gene. V shed 4 bases and J shed 5 bases, with 11 bases lying between them. This CDR3 region has 13 residues. Germline V gene sequence: CDR1 SNHLY, CDR2 FYNNEI. The CDR3 loop is CASSAEGPTEAFF. CDR3 nucleotide sequence: TGTGCCAGCAGTGCCGAAGGGCCGACTGAAGCTTTCTTT.

This clonotype occurred many times. This chain links TRBV7-8 with TRBJ2-7; D is uncertain. V was clipped by 4 bases and J by 7 bases, with 8 bases between them. Germline assignment: CDR1 SGHVS and CDR2 FQNEAQ. The CDR3 is 11 amino acids. DNA for the CDR3: TGTGCCAGCAGCTCCTATGGGGAGCAGTACTTC. The encoded protein is CASSSYGEQYF.

This clonotype was detected only once. This chain joins TRBV7-2 and TRBJ2-5; D is perhaps TRBD1 or TRBD2 (6 bases each). The germline CDR1 and CDR2 sequences are SGHTA and FQGNSA. This CDR3 contains 13 residues. The V end was cut by 7 bases, the J end by 9 bases, with 18 bases between. Here the CDR3 DNA reads TGTGCCAGCAACGTCGGGCCAGGGGAGGCCCAGTACTTC. Protein: CASNVGPGEAQYF.

About this clonotype itself: A much larger clonotype is one base distant, so this may be a read error. The chain combines TRBV15 with TRBJ2-7; TRBD1 matches 10 bases. V shed 2 bases, J shed 3 bases, and the junction held 4 bases outside the gene matches. The germline gives CDR1 LNHNV, CDR2 YYDKDF (reference sequence). The CDR3 is 15 amino acids. CDR3 residues: CATSRPGQGLYEQYF. The CDR3 DNA sequence: TGTGCCACCAGCAGACCGGGACAGGGGCTCTACGAGCAGTACTTC.

This clonotype appeared a few times. The rearrangement joins TRBV11-2 to TRBJ1-5; maybe TRBD1 (5 bases). The germline V and J ends were trimmed by 6 bases and 4 bases, with 13 bases remaining between them. This CDR3 has 14 amino acids. Germline V gene sequence: CDR1 SGHAT, CDR2 FQNNGV. The CDR3 reads CASSLWWGNQPQHF. In DNA form, the CDR3 reads TGTGCCAGCAGTTTATGGTGGGGGAATCAGCCCCAGCATTTT. The variable domain in full, completed from reference TRBV11-2 and TRBJ1-5, reads EAGVAQSPRYKIIEKRQSVAFWCNPISGHATLYWYQQILGQGPKLLIQFQNNGVVDDSQLPKDRFSAERLKGVDSTLKIQPAKLEDSAVYLCASSLWWGNQPQHFGDGTRLSIL.

The chain has TRBV7-3 and TRBJ2-7; D perhaps matches TRBD2 (6 bases). Trimming shortened V by 6 bases and J by 1 base, and 16 bases separated the two germline ends. CDR1 SGHTA and CDR2 FQGTGA come from the germline V gene. This CDR3 is 15 amino acids long. CDR3 sequence reads: CASSQLVGGSYEQYF. As DNA, the CDR3 is TGTGCCAGCAGTCAGCTAGTGGGGGGTTCCTACGAGCAGTACTTC.

This chain connects TRBV11-3 to TRBJ2-1, with 14 positions matching TRBD2. From germline, CDR1 is SGHNT and CDR2 YENEEA. There are 17 residues in the CDR3. J was trimmed by 9 bases and V by 5 bases; bases with no gene match: 12. For the CDR3, the DNA is TGTGCCAGCAGCCCACCAGCGACTAGCGGGGGGGCGATTGAGCAGTTCTTC. This codes for CASSPPATSGGAIEQFF.

In its sample, this clonotype was seen a few times. The chain recombines TRBV24-1 with TRBJ2-7; a possible D gene is TRBD1 (6 bases). This CDR3 spans 17 amino acids. Trimming removed 4 bases at V and 3 bases at J, with 21 bases between. The germline V gene has CDR1 KGHDR and CDR2 SFDVKD. As DNA, the CDR3 is TGTGCCACCAGTGACTCCTACAGGGAAGGTCCGGGCTACGAGCAGTACTTC. Translating gives CATSDSYREGPGYEQYF.

The chain has TRBV25-1 and TRBJ1-5; no clear D. The CDR3 consists of 16 residues. V lost 0 bases, J lost 0 bases, and 9 bases lay in between. The germline gives CDR1 MGHDK, CDR2 SYGVNS. CDR3 sequence: CASSEYSGDSNQPQHF. CDR3 coding DNA: TGTGCCAGCAGTGAATATTCCGGGGATAGCAATCAGCCCCAGCATTTT.

The chain couples TRBV9 to TRBJ2-7, with 9 bases fitting TRBD2. The CDR3 covers 14 residues. The J segment lost 6 bases and the V segment lost 4 bases, leaving 8 bases of the junction unmatched. From germline, CDR1 is SGDLS and CDR2 YYNGEE. CDR3 nucleotide sequence: TGTGCCAGCAGCTTAGTAGCGGGAGATAGCGAGCAGTACTTC. Translating it yields CASSLVAGDSEQYF.

J is TRBJ1-1 and V is TRBV4-1; TRBD1 matches 12 bases. Germline assignment: CDR1 MGHRA and CDR2 YSYEKL. V shed 1 base and J 5 bases; nucleotides not matched to a gene: 20. The CDR3 is 21 residues long. CDR3: CASSQGIGTGGGRLRGTEAFF. The CDR3 DNA sequence: TGCGCCAGCAGCCAAGGGATCGGGACAGGGGGCGGTCGACTCCGCGGGACTGAAGCTTTCTTT.

This rearrangement joins TRBV15 to TRBJ1-1, with D possibly TRBD1 on 5 matching bases. V was pared by 2 bases and J by 5 bases, with 15 bases between. CDR3 length: 15 residues. Germline lookup yields CDR1 LNHNV and CDR2 YYDKDF (reference sequence). CDR3 region: CATSRQTHDRTEAFF. The CDR3 DNA sequence: TGTGCCACCAGCAGACAAACTCACGACAGAACTGAAGCTTTCTTT.

This clonotype has just a few counts. This chain uses TRBV5-1 with TRBJ1-1, with a possible D match to TRBD1 (5 bases). The CDR3 runs to 12 residues. Germline-derived CDR1 and CDR2 are SGHRS and YFSETQ. Trimming left V 4 bases short and J 11 bases short, with 15 bases between. CDR3 sequence reads: CASSEMDKRAFF. CDR3 DNA: TGCGCCAGCAGCGAAATGGACAAGCGGGCTTTCTTT.

In its sample, this clonotype was seen many times. The rearrangement joins TRBV19 to TRBJ1-6; possible D gene TRBD1, 5 bases. CDR3 length equals 15 residues. CDR1 LNHDA and CDR2 SQIVND come from the germline V gene (reference sequence). The V and J ends lost 5 bases and 11 bases respectively, with 19 bases between them. The CDR3 DNA reads TGTGCCAGTAGTCCGCCGGGACGCAGTACCACACCCCTCCACTTT. Its translation: CASSPPGRSTTPLHF.

In this sample, this clonotype turned up many times. The V and J genes are TRBV15 and TRBJ1-1; D gene ambiguous. Germline lookup yields CDR1 LNHNV and CDR2 YYDKDF (reference sequence). Between the trimmed V and J ends, which lost 0 bases and 4 bases, there was a span of 6 bases. The CDR3 contains 13 residues. CDR3 sequence reads: CATSRDMGTEAFF. The CDR3 nucleotides are TGTGCCACCAGCAGAGATATGGGCACTGAAGCTTTCTTT.

This clonotype was seen a handful of times. The chain combines TRBV7-2 with TRBJ2-2; 16 positions agree with TRBD2. Germline V lookup: CDR1 SGHTA, CDR2 FQGNSA. Trimming at V came to 4 bases and at J to 0 bases, leaving 11 bases not matched to a gene. The CDR3 length is 21 residues. Here the CDR3 reads CASSSGTSGRDLYSNTGELFF. In DNA, the CDR3 is TGTGCCAGCAGCTCTGGGACTAGCGGGAGGGACTTATATTCGAACACCGGGGAGCTGTTTTTT.

Turning to this clonotype: This may come from a read error, since a much larger clone is one base off. The gene calls are TRBV10-1 and TRBJ2-7; D is ambiguous. This CDR3 region has 13 residues. The V and J ends lost 3 bases and 10 bases respectively, with 16 bases between them. Germline CDR1 WNHNN, CDR2 SYGVQD (reference sequence). The CDR3 spells CASSERPVSDQYF. Here the CDR3 DNA reads TGCGCCAGCAGTGAAAGACCCGTCAGCGACCAGTACTTC.

The V and J genes are TRBV20-1 and TRBJ2-7; TRBD1 agrees at 8 bases. Germline V gene data show CDR1 as DFQATT and CDR2 as SNEGSKA (reference sequence). V dropped 2 bases and J dropped 3; count of bases not matched to a gene: 3. CDR3 length: 13 amino acids. CDR3 nucleotides: TGCAGTGCTAGAATGGACAGGGACTACGAGCAGTACTTC. Encoded protein: CSARMDRDYEQYF.